Sequencing of this TCR beta chain was carried out in a study of T cell responses to AZD1222 COVID-19 vaccine. Overall study results and limits: Vaccination with two AZD1222 doses was followed by a rise in Spike-specific TCR breadth and depth. It should be noted that donors were predominantly white British and more often female, and clonal diversity was possibly underestimated. Without day 14 samples, only post-peak T cell repertoires were studied. Distributed over spike, vaccine-associated CD4 TCRs predominated at 160-218 and 743-854.

This CDR3 comprises 14 residues. Germline V gene data show CDR1 as SEHNR and CDR2 as FQNEAQ (reference sequence). Trimming shortened V by 5 bases and J by 8 bases, and 15 bases separated the two germline ends. As to this clone: Its antigen remains unidentified.

Libraries were prepared by immunoSEQ multiplex PCR; TCRdb keeps only in-frame clonotypes and omits some of them. Among about 110,000 clones, about nine tenths were seen once, and the ten largest hold about 3%. This chain uses TRBV7-9 with TRBJ1-4; D is undetermined. This sequence originates from an adult in good health. The source was peripheral blood, collected on day 0 of MenACWY control vaccination. The CDR3 protein is CASSANRVGEKLFF. DNA for the CDR3: TGTGCCAGCAGCGCCAATCGAGTGGGCGAAAAACTGTTTTTT.